The clone carrying this T cell receptor (beta chain) has just a few counts. The CDR3 loop spans 13 amino acids. Germline values: CDR1 SGHRS, CDR2 YFSETQ. V was shortened by 1 base and J by 10 bases, with 14 bases between the two germline ends. As to time point: newly diagnosed GD, antithyroid drugs for less than 3 months. Extracted PBMC RNA gave rise to the TCR library. Through Arm-PCR of CDR3 regions and iRepertoire HTBI primers, TCR beta libraries were built. TCRdb redid the calling of the multiplex PCR reads with MiXCR, one entry per CDR3 protein. The data contain about 500,000 distinct CDR3 sequences, around 15% of them seen just once; the ten biggest clones take up approximately 12%. The data were obtained in a study of regulatory T cells in long-lasting Graves disease. This same sample was also taken into another study, of T cells in Graves' hyperthyroidism and ophthalmopathy.

The rearrangement links TRBV5-1 to TRBJ2-5; weak D call: TRBD1 (5 bases). The sample here was peripheral blood mononuclear cells (PBMCs), taken at new diagnosis, from a patient treated with antithyroid drugs. The sequence was collected from a man aged 35-49 years with Graves disease. The CDR3 nucleotides are TGCGCCAGCAGCTTGTCTGGTTCCCAGGGCCAGTACTTC. It yields the protein CASSLSGSQGQYF.